This is a list of T cell receptor beta chains from one sample in a study of blood T cell repertoires in COVID-19. This table comes from immunoSEQ multiplex PCR, and its TCRdb copy is limited to in-frame clones, with some not included. The data show 150,000 to 200,000 clones, 65% to 85% seen once. Sequenced material: PBMCs or T cells enriched from blood (not recorded which). Receptors were obtained from a man aged 35 to 55 who had recovered from COVID-19. Each CDR3 is given with its conserved first and last residue. D genes are given only for firm matches. Clone size is given for some rows only: seen once, a few or many times, or a class if the clone is expanded.

d_gene,j_gene,v_gene,len,abundance,CDR3nt,CDR3aa
TRBD1,TRBJ1-5,TRBV19,15,-,TGTGCCAGTAGTCAAACGACAGGGTCCGGTCAGCCCCAGCATTTT,CASSQTTGSGQPQHF
-,TRBJ1-4,TRBV19,15,once,TGTGCCAGTACCCAAACACCTGCAACTAATGAAAAACTGTTTTTT,CASTQTPATNEKLFF
-,TRBJ2-7,TRBV3-1/TRBV3-2,15,-,TGTGCCAGCGGTGGACAGGCGGGGTCCTCCTACGAGCAGTACTTC,CASGGQAGSSYEQYF
-,TRBJ1-6,TRBV18,15,-,TGTGCCAGCTCACGCCCCGGGGGGGGGATGTCAGGCCTCCACTTT,CASSRPGGGMSGLHF
-,TRBJ2-1,TRBV5-6,16,-,TGTGCCAGCAGCCTCGCGGCGGGACTCGCCTACAATGAGCAGTTCTTC,CASSLAAGLAYNEQFF
-,TRBJ2-7,TRBV7-8,12,-,TGTGCCAGCAGCTTGGACATCTACGAGCAGTACTTC,CASSLDIYEQYF
TRBD2,TRBJ2-5,TRBV2,14,-,TGTGCCAGCAGCCTAGCGGGGGCCCTGGAGACCCAGTACTTC,CASSLAGALETQYF
-,TRBJ1-6,TRBV2,14,few,TGTGCCAGCAGAACACGGACAGACGGTTCACCCCTCCACTTT,CASRTRTDGSPLHF
-,TRBJ2-3,TRBV4-1,16,few,TGCGCCAGCAGCCCAAGTGGGAACGGCGGGGCTGGAGCGCAGTATTTT,CASSPSGNGGAGAQYF
-,TRBJ1-2,TRBV5-1,13,-,TGCGCCAGCAGCTTGTCAGGAGGTTATGGCTACACCTTC,CASSLSGGYGYTF
TRBD1,TRBJ1-6,TRBV5-4,17,once,TGTGCCAGCAGCGCGTGGACAGGCTTCTCCTATAATTCACCCCTCCACTTT,CASSAWTGFSYNSPLHF
-,TRBJ2-3,TRBV7-3,16,-,TGTGCCAGCGGACGAAATGGACTTCTGGTTACAGATACGCAGTATTTT,CASGRNGLLVTDTQYF
-,TRBJ2-1,TRBV14,18,-,TGTGCCAGCAGCCAAGAAGTTGGAGCTCTTACACCGTACAATGAGCAGTTCTTC,CASSQEVGALTPYNEQFF
TRBD2,TRBJ2-3,TRBV24-1,18,few,TGTGCCACCAGTGATCCCTGGACTAGCGGATCCTACACAGATACGCAGTATTTT,CATSDPWTSGSYTDTQYF
-,TRBJ1-6,TRBV6-4,14,few,TGTGCCAGCAGTGACGGACAACTTAATTCACCCCTCCACTTT,CASSDGQLNSPLHF
-,TRBJ2-1,TRBV5-1,17,-,TGCGCCAGCAGCTTGCTGGGAGGGGGGAGCTCCTACAATGAGCAGTTCTTC,CASSLLGGGSSYNEQFF
TRBD1,TRBJ1-1,TRBV5-1,14,-,TGCGCCAGCAGCTCCTCAGGGGGGAACACTGAAGCTTTCTTT,CASSSSGGNTEAFF
-,TRBJ1-2,TRBV12-1,15,-,TGTGCCAGCAGCCCGTTTACAGTGATTAACTATGGCTACACCTTC,CASSPFTVINYGYTF
TRBD1,TRBJ1-1,TRBV7-8,16,-,TGTGCCAGCAGCTGGACAGGCCGCGGATTTGGCACTGAAGCTTTCTTT,CASSWTGRGFGTEAFF
-,TRBJ1-1,TRBV5-1,12,-,TGCGCCAGCAGCTCAGTGAACACTGAAGCTTTCTTT,CASSSVNTEAFF
TRBD1,TRBJ1-4,TRBV15,15,-,TGTGCCACCAGCAGCTCCGGGACAGGGGACGAAAAACTGTTTTTT,CATSSSGTGDEKLFF
-,TRBJ2-1,TRBV30,13,-,TGTGCCTGGAGTGTACAACCTGGCGGTGAGCAGTTCTTC,CAWSVQPGGEQFF
-,TRBJ1-1,TRBV5-1,15,-,TGCGCCAGCAGCCCCTTGGCGGTGGAAAGCACTGAAGCTTTCTTT,CASSPLAVESTEAFF
TRBD1,TRBJ1-1,TRBV5-1,17,-,TGCGCCAGCAGCTTGGAAGTCACAGGGGGCAGGAACACTGAAGCTTTCTTT,CASSLEVTGGRNTEAFF
TRBD2,TRBJ2-1,TRBV6-2/TRBV6-3,14,-,TGTGCCAGCAGTTATAGACGGGGGGGCAATGAGCAGTTCTTC,CASSYRRGGNEQFF
TRBD1,TRBJ1-2,TRBV15,16,-,TGTGCCACCAGCCCTCAGACCTCCGGGACAGGACGGTACTACACCTTC,CATSPQTSGTGRYYTF
-,TRBJ2-3,TRBV5-1,13,-,TGCGCCAGCAGCCCCGGCTCGGGGGAAGCGCAGTATTTT,CASSPGSGEAQYF
-,TRBJ2-1,TRBV5-1,20,-,TGCGCCAGCAGCTTGGCCGGATGGACGGTCAGTAGGGGCTCCTACAATGAGCAGTTCTTC,CASSLAGWTVSRGSYNEQFF
-,TRBJ2-2,TRBV12-3/TRBV12-4,12,-,TGTGCCAGCAGTTTGAGTCCCGGGGAGCTGTTTTTT,CASSLSPGELFF
TRBD1,TRBJ1-5,TRBV7-9,17,-,TGTGCCAGCAGCTTGACAGGGGGCCAGGGGTTCAATCAGCCCCAGCATTTT,CASSLTGGQGFNQPQHF
-,TRBJ2-7,TRBV14,12,-,TGTGCCAGCAGCCAAGACCGCTTCGGGCAGTACTTC,CASSQDRFGQYF
-,TRBJ1-5,TRBV2,14,many,TGTGCCAGCAGCCCCCTAAGGGAGTATCAGCCCCAGCATTTT,CASSPLREYQPQHF
-,TRBJ2-1,TRBV5-4,15,few,TGTGCCAGCAGCTGGGACCCGGGAGAAGGTCCTGAGCAGTTCTTC,CASSWDPGEGPEQFF
-,TRBJ1-1,TRBV7-3,13,-,TGTGCCAGCAGAGGAGGGAAGAACACTGAAGCTTTCTTT,CASRGGKNTEAFF
-,TRBJ2-1,TRBV7-3,14,-,TGTGCCAGCAGCTCGCCGGGTTCCTACAATGAGCAGTTCTTC,CASSSPGSYNEQFF
TRBD2,TRBJ2-3,TRBV5-4,15,-,TGTGCCAGCACGGAGCGGGGGTTTAGCACAGATACGCAGTATTTT,CASTERGFSTDTQYF
-,TRBJ1-2,TRBV18,14,-,TGTGCCAGCTCACCTCCTTGGGGGCCGGATGGCTACACCTTC,CASSPPWGPDGYTF
-,TRBJ1-1,TRBV12-3/TRBV12-4,13,-,TGTGCCAGCGAATCAGTGCTGAACACTGAAGCTTTCTTT,CASESVLNTEAFF
-,TRBJ2-3,TRBV11-2,15,-,TGTGCCAGCAGCTCAGGGAGGGGGGGCCTAGGGACGCAGTATTTT,CASSSGRGGLGTQYF
-,TRBJ1-2,TRBV18,12,-,TGTGCCAGCTCACCACGAGAAGATGGCTACACCTTC,CASSPREDGYTF
TRBD2,TRBJ2-1,TRBV3-1/TRBV3-2,16,-,TGTGCCAGCAGCCAAGATAGCCAGCGGGGGGGCCCGGAGCAGTTCTTC,CASSQDSQRGGPEQFF
-,TRBJ1-5,TRBV2,17,-,TGTGCCAGCTCGGTCCAAGGGGGACCCTATAGCAATCAGCCCCAGCATTTT,CASSVQGGPYSNQPQHF
TRBD1,TRBJ1-5,TRBV20-1,16,-,TGCAGTGCTAGTACAGGGGGGGTGACCCCTAATCAGCCCCAGCATTTT,CSASTGGVTPNQPQHF
TRBD2,TRBJ2-3,TRBV11-2,19,-,TGTGCCAGCAGCTTACCCACTAGCGGGGGGGCCAAAAACACAGATACGCAGTATTTT,CASSLPTSGGAKNTDTQYF
TRBD1,TRBJ2-7,TRBV11-2,14,-,TGTGCCAGCAGCTTCCGGGACAGGGGCAACGAGCAGTACTTC,CASSFRDRGNEQYF
TRBD1,TRBJ1-2,TRBV29-1,13,-,TGCAGCGTATGGACAGGGGGGGACTATGGCTACACCTTC,CSVWTGGDYGYTF
-,TRBJ2-5,TRBV5-1,15,-,TGCGCCAGCAGCTTTTCCGGGACATCAGAAGAGACCCAGTACTTC,CASSFSGTSEETQYF
TRBD1,TRBJ1-2,TRBV23-1,16,-,TGCGCCAGCCTTCGCGACAGGGGCGACCATAACTATGGCTACACCTTC,CASLRDRGDHNYGYTF
TRBD1,TRBJ1-1,TRBV5-1,13,-,TGCGCCAGTAGCGAGGGGGCGGCAACTGAAGCTTTCTTT,CASSEGAATEAFF
TRBD2,TRBJ2-1,TRBV7-9,15,-,TGTGCCAGCAGCTTAGTAGCGGGGGGAGGAAATGAGCAGTTCTTC,CASSLVAGGGNEQFF
TRBD1,TRBJ2-2,TRBV3-1/TRBV3-2,17,-,TGTGCCAGCAGGGGGGACAGGGCGCCTCGGGGAGGAGGGGAGCTGTTTTTT,CASRGDRAPRGGGELFF
TRBD2,TRBJ2-3,TRBV24-1,14,-,TGTGCCACCAGTGCGGGGGGGAACACAGATACGCAGTATTTT,CATSAGGNTDTQYF
-,TRBJ1-4,TRBV19,17,-,TGTGCCAGTAGTACCCCTCCCCGGGGGGGCGCCGATGAAAAACTGTTTTTT,CASSTPPRGGADEKLFF
TRBD1,TRBJ1-3,TRBV11-3,16,-,TGTGCCAGCAGCCTCATCCCATCAGGGGGAGGAAACACCATATATTTT,CASSLIPSGGGNTIYF
TRBD1,TRBJ1-5,TRBV6-4,17,-,TGTGCCAGCAGTGAGAAGGACCGGGACAGGGAACGGCAGCCCCAGCATTTT,CASSEKDRDRERQPQHF
-,TRBJ2-5,TRBV28,15,-,TGTGCCAGCAGTTTTGGCGGGGCCCGCCAAGAGACCCAGTACTTC,CASSFGGARQETQYF
-,TRBJ1-1,TRBV7-8,13,-,TGTGCCAGCAGCTGGGGGGATAACACTGAAGCTTTCTTT,CASSWGDNTEAFF
-,TRBJ1-1,TRBV7-2,13,-,TGTGCCAGCCTCGGACAGTTGAACACTGAAGCTTTCTTT,CASLGQLNTEAFF
TRBD1,TRBJ2-3,TRBV19,14,-,TGTGCCACTCGAATGAGGGGGCGCACAGATACGCAGTATTTT,CATRMRGRTDTQYF
-,TRBJ2-2,TRBV19,13,-,TGTGCCAGTAGTATCTTAAACACCGGGGAGCTGTTTTTT,CASSILNTGELFF